The table lists the clone carrying this T cell receptor (beta chain) with a few counts. The CDR3 is 15 amino acids. CDR1 and CDR2 (germline): LNHDA, SQIVND (reference sequence). The ends were cut back, 3 bases at V and 0 bases at J, with 12 bases in the middle. Regarding time point: persistent/refractory GD, antithyroid drugs over 5 years with positive TRAb. PBMCs provided the RNA from which the TCR library was made. This entry comes from a study of regulatory T cells in long-lasting Graves disease. Through Arm-PCR of CDR3 regions and iRepertoire HTBI primers, TCR beta libraries were built. TCRdb reanalysed the multiplex PCR reads using MiXCR and keeps one entry per CDR3 protein. The sample contains a few hundred thousand distinct CDR3 sequences, around 20% of which appear only once.

The genes are TRBV19 and TRBJ2-7; D perhaps matches TRBD2 (5 bases). The source of this sequence is a female donor with Graves disease. The sample was peripheral blood mononuclear cells (PBMCs), taken when the disease was refractory, from a patient treated with antithyroid drugs. The CDR3 reads CASSMGSGSSYEQYF. The CDR3 nucleotides read TGTGCCAGTAGTATGGGGAGCGGAAGCTCCTACGAGCAGTACTTC.